Described below is a single T cell receptor (beta chain) sequence and its context. This clone may be a read error of a much larger clone one base away. Sequencing used immunoSEQ multiplex PCR; TCRdb keeps in-frame clones, though not all of them. The repertoire holds under 750,000 clones, with around 77% as singletons. All participating donors were Caucasian adults from Nashville, Tennessee. In the CD4+ fraction, cells were divided into CD45RA+ naive and CD45RA-negative memory subsets. J gave up 3 bases and V 2 bases, and 1 base lay outside the gene matches. The germline gives CDR1 SGHNT, CDR2 YYREEE (reference sequence). CDR3 size: 15 residues. The data belong to a study of shared clonotypes between healthy human individuals.

The specimen sequenced was memory CD4+ T cells sorted from blood. Regarding subset: CD45RA-negative fraction. The TCR sequence derives from a woman aged 30 to 39 in good health. The chain uses TRBV5-4 and TRBJ2-2, with 10 positions matching TRBD2. DNA for the CDR3: TGTGCCAGCAGCTTCGGACTAGCGGACACCGGGGAGCTGTTTTTT. It yields the protein CASSFGLADTGELFF. The variable domain in full, with the rest retrieved from reference TRBV5-4 and TRBJ2-2, is ETGVTQSPTHLIKTRGQQVTLRCSSQSGHNTVSWYQQALGQGPQFIFQYYREEENGRGNFPPRFSGLQFPNYSSELNVNALELDDSALYLCASSFGLADTGELFFGEGSRLTVL.